This T cell receptor beta chain was retrieved from a study of regulatory T cells in long-lasting Graves disease. This CDR3 has 13 amino acids. V lost 6 bases and J 0 bases, leaving 11 bases between the germline ends. Germline V lookup: CDR1 DFQATT, CDR2 SNEGSKA (reference sequence). This clonotype was detected ten times or more. Time point described: persistent/refractory GD, antithyroid drugs over 5 years with positive TRAb. With RNA extracted from PBMCs as input, the TCR library was made. The TCR beta library used iRepertoire HTBI primers with Arm-PCR amplification of CDR3. A single record per CDR3 protein comes from TCRdb applying MiXCR to the multiplex PCR reads. There are 400,000 to 500,000 distinct CDR3 sequences in the sample; roughly 21% occur only once, and approximately 6.4% lies in the top ten.

The sequencing used peripheral blood mononuclear cells (PBMCs), collected when the disease was refractory, from a patient treated with antithyroid drugs. This chain uses TRBV20-1 with TRBJ1-1; D possibly corresponds to TRBD1 (5 bases). This TCR came from a female donor with Graves disease. CDR3 loop: CSAFQGMNTEAFF. CDR3 in DNA: TGCAGTGCGTTTCAGGGCATGAACACTGAAGCTTTCTTT.